This is a list of T cell receptor beta chains from one sample in a study of cytomegalovirus exposure and HLA in healthy donors. The method was immunoSEQ multiplex PCR; TCRdb's version includes in-frame clones alone and lacks a portion of them. Here the sample table reports 150,000 or so clones. The source material was PBMCs. The receptors here all came from a woman between 45 and 60 years old in good health and CMV-seronegative. Each CDR3 is given with its conserved first and last residue. The D gene is left open where the match is weak.

TRBJ2-7,TRBV5-1,TRBD2,CASIPTPASAGGPYEQYF,TGCGCCAGCATCCCCACCCCTGCCTCCGCGGGAGGGCCCTACGAGCAGTACTTC
TRBJ2-7,TRBV28,-,CASRSTGQWSSYEQYF,TGTGCCAGCAGATCTACAGGACAGTGGAGCTCCTACGAGCAGTACTTC
TRBJ2-7,TRBV6-6,TRBD1,CASKTGGAPEQYF,TGTGCCAGCAAGACAGGGGGCGCACCCGAGCAGTACTTC
TRBJ2-5,TRBV5-4,TRBD2,CASSWGTSGGRETQYF,TGTGCCAGCAGCTGGGGGACTAGCGGGGGGCGAGAGACCCAGTACTTC
TRBJ2-2,TRBV13,-,CASSLTGREAGELFF,TGTGCCAGCAGCTTAACGGGCAGGGAGGCCGGGGAGCTGTTTTTT
TRBJ1-5,TRBV27,-,CASSLKPVNQPQHF,TGTGCCAGCAGTTTAAAGCCCGTCAATCAGCCCCAGCATTTT
TRBJ2-1,TRBV5-1,TRBD2,CASSSKEGLAGNEQFF,TGCGCCAGCAGCTCGAAGGAAGGGCTAGCGGGGAATGAGCAGTTCTTC
TRBJ1-5,TRBV28,-,CASSPSGTFLGNQPQHF,TGTGCCAGCAGCCCCTCCGGGACATTCCTGGGGAATCAGCCCCAGCATTTT
TRBJ2-7,TRBV27,-,CASRSSAGYEQYF,TGTGCCAGCAGGTCCTCAGCGGGTTACGAGCAGTACTTC
TRBJ1-4,TRBV4-2,-,CASTKGGPNEKLFF,TGTGCCAGCACCAAGGGGGGGCCTAATGAAAAACTGTTTTTT
TRBJ2-2,TRBV9,-,CASSPSSAANTGELFF,TGTGCCAGCAGCCCCTCCAGTGCAGCGAACACCGGGGAGCTGTTTTTT
TRBJ2-5,TRBV28,TRBD2,CASSSLTSGGRETQYF,TGTGCCAGCAGTTCGCTGACTAGCGGGGGCCGGGAGACCCAGTACTTC
TRBJ2-3,TRBV5-1,TRBD2,CASSGGLARNTDTQYF,TGCGCCAGCAGCGGCGGACTAGCGAGAAACACAGATACGCAGTATTTT
TRBJ1-2,TRBV29-1,-,CSVVTRKGYTF,TGCAGCGTTGTGACAAGGAAGGGCTACACCTTC
TRBJ2-1,TRBV28,TRBD1,CASTSGGQGRNEQFF,TGTGCCAGCACCTCTGGGGGACAGGGACGGAATGAGCAGTTCTTC
TRBJ2-7,TRBV21-1,-,CASIRGHLTYEQYF,TGTGCCAGCATCCGCGGACACCTCACCTACGAGCAGTACTTC
TRBJ2-5,TRBV6-5,-,CASTGTRETQYF,TGTGCCAGCACCGGGACACGAGAGACCCAGTACTTC
TRBJ2-1,TRBV7-2,-,CASSLAASAYNEQFF,TGTGCCAGCAGCTTAGCGGCTAGCGCCTACAATGAGCAGTTCTTC
TRBJ2-7,TRBV5-1,-,CASSLEGFSYEQYF,TGCGCCAGCAGCTTGGAGGGGTTCTCCTACGAGCAGTACTTC
TRBJ1-3,TRBV7-8,-,CASSSFSGNTIYF,TGTGCCAGCAGCTCATTCTCTGGAAACACCATATATTTT
TRBJ2-4,TRBV7-8,-,CASSLDNSIQYF,TGTGCCAGCAGCTTAGATAATAGCATTCAGTACTTC
TRBJ1-1,TRBV10-3,TRBD1,CAISRTGMSNTEAFF,TGTGCCATCAGTCGGACAGGCATGTCGAACACTGAAGCTTTCTTT
TRBJ2-2,TRBV9,-,CASSVGLGGQLGGELFF,TGTGCCAGCAGCGTAGGTTTGGGCGGACAGTTAGGCGGGGAGCTGTTTTTT
TRBJ2-2,TRBV11-3,-,CASTRGDTGELFF,TGTGCCAGCACCCGGGGAGACACCGGGGAGCTGTTTTTT
TRBJ2-7,TRBV30,-,CAWSPVSYEQYF,TGTGCCTGGAGCCCCGTGAGCTACGAGCAGTACTTC
TRBJ1-2,TRBV4-2,-,CASSQDGAEVSGYTF,TGTGCCAGCAGCCAAGATGGGGCAGAAGTCTCTGGCTACACCTTC
TRBJ2-7,TRBV30,-,CAWSVGGSSYEQYF,TGTGCCTGGAGTGTAGGGGGTTCCTCGTACGAGCAGTACTTC
TRBJ2-4,TRBV6-6,TRBD1,CASSSPQGLAKNIQYF,TGTGCCAGCAGTTCACCACAGGGGCTAGCCAAAAACATTCAGTACTTC
TRBJ2-7,TRBV2,TRBD2,CASSVSGNFYEQYF,TGTGCCAGCAGTGTTAGCGGGAACTTTTACGAGCAGTACTTC
TRBJ2-7,TRBV13,-,CASSMTGLPSTSSYEQYF,TGTGCCAGCAGCATGACGGGACTCCCGTCAACCAGCTCCTACGAGCAGTACTTC
TRBJ2-6,TRBV7-8,TRBD1,CASSLRIATRGLSGANVLTF,TGTGCCAGCAGCTTAAGAATAGCGACCAGGGGGCTTTCTGGGGCCAACGTCCTGACTTTC
TRBJ1-6,TRBV18,-,CASSPLTNRGSPLHF,TGTGCCAGCTCACCCCTAACGAACCGGGGTTCACCCCTCCACTTT
TRBJ2-7,TRBV6-1,-,CATRLPPIYEQYF,TGTGCCACCCGACTCCCCCCTATTTACGAGCAGTACTTC
TRBJ2-7,TRBV11-2,TRBD2,CASSRTSGGFSYEQYF,TGTGCCAGCAGCCGGACTAGCGGGGGCTTTTCCTACGAGCAGTACTTC
TRBJ2-2,TRBV27,TRBD2,CASSSGLAGELFF,TGTGCCAGCAGTTCCGGACTAGCCGGGGAGCTGTTTTTT
TRBJ1-1,TRBV18,TRBD1,CASSPSDRGRTEAFF,TGTGCCAGCTCACCATCGGACAGGGGAAGAACTGAAGCTTTCTTT
TRBJ2-7,TRBV28,-,CASSLYSTDSYEQYF,TGTGCCAGCAGCCTGTATTCGACAGACTCCTACGAGCAGTACTTC
TRBJ2-2,TRBV29-1,-,CSGTQYTGELFF,TGCAGCGGGACTCAGTACACCGGGGAGCTGTTTTTT
TRBJ1-2,TRBV18,TRBD1,CASSETGTYYGYTF,TGTGCCAGCTCTGAGACAGGGACCTACTATGGCTACACCTTC
TRBJ1-2,TRBV27,-,CASSFSIGGGEAF,TGTGCCAGCAGTTTTTCTATAGGCGGGGGCGAGGCCTTC
TRBJ2-5,TRBV7-7,-,CASSLASAGLGETQYF,TGTGCCAGCAGCTTAGCGTCGGCAGGGTTGGGAGAGACCCAGTACTTC
TRBJ2-3,TRBV6-1,-,CASSDPREQGDTQYF,TGTGCCAGCAGTGATCCCCGGGAGCAAGGAGATACGCAGTATTTT
TRBJ2-5,TRBV29-1,-,CSVVRETQYF,TGCAGCGTTGTCAGAGAGACCCAGTACTTC
TRBJ2-3,TRBV5-5,TRBD1,CASSPIGQGGTDTQYF,TGTGCCAGCAGCCCGATAGGACAGGGTGGTACAGATACGCAGTATTTT
TRBJ2-7,TRBV27,-,CASSGFRDSAYEQYF,TGTGCCAGCAGTGGGTTTAGGGACTCGGCCTACGAGCAGTACTTC
TRBJ2-2,TRBV5-1,TRBD1,CASSSFGQGREELFF,TGCGCCAGCAGCTCCTTCGGACAGGGGAGAGAGGAGCTGTTTTTT
TRBJ2-2,TRBV11-3,TRBD1,CASSLDTSGQYTGELFF,TGTGCCAGCAGCTTAGACACGTCGGGACAGTACACCGGGGAGCTGTTTTTT
TRBJ1-2,TRBV5-6,TRBD1,CASSRQGNNYGYTF,TGTGCCAGCAGCCGACAGGGGAATAACTATGGCTACACCTTC
TRBJ2-7,TRBV19,-,CASAPPGERPYEQYF,TGTGCCAGTGCGCCCCCCGGGGAAAGGCCTTACGAGCAGTACTTC